This T cell receptor beta chain was obtained from a study of OX40 agonist ivuxolimab in advanced cancers. The study, taken as a whole, reports: People who partly responded at 0.1-3.0 mg/kg had some of the least clonal expansion seen.

About this clone: The antigen remains unidentified.

The germline V gene encodes CDR1 WNHNN and CDR2 SYGVQD (reference sequence). V was pared by 3 bases and J by 4 bases, with 9 bases between. This CDR3 has 13 amino acids. Profiled with immunoSEQ multiplex PCR; TCRdb holds only in-frame clones, not every one. The sample lists 60,000 to 75,000 clones; 88% were seen once. The clonotype was recovered from an adult with an advanced solid tumor such as melanoma, head and neck, liver or kidney cancer. The rearrangement links TRBV10-1 to TRBJ1-2; perhaps TRBD1 as D (5 bases). Sequences were derived from CD4+ or CD8+ T cells sorted from blood, sampled in a trial of the OX40 agonist ivuxolimab. CDR3 amino acids: CASSEPGGYGYTF. CDR3 bases: TGCGCCAGCAGTGAACCCGGGGGCTATGGCTACACCTTC.